These 2 T cell receptor beta chains came from one sample sequenced in a study of CD8+ T cells in alopecia areata. Extracted RNA was reverse transcribed, and the resulting cDNA served as sequencing template. Generated by immunoSEQ multiplex PCR, the TCRdb table keeps only in-frame clones and is missing some. Here the sample spans roughly 110,000 clones, 55% to 60% being singletons. Treatment of the sample: oral pan-JAK inhibitor, 5-10 mg twice daily. The sequencing here drew on CD4+ T cells sorted from blood, taken at week 24, from a patient treated with tofacitinib. The receptors shown here come from a human donor with alopecia areata.

This sequence joins TRBV7-9 and TRBJ2-7, with TRBD2 identical over 8 bases. The germline CDR1 and CDR2 sequences are SEHNR and FQNEAQ (reference sequence). The CDR3 covers 15 residues. The V gene end was trimmed by 1 base and the J gene end by 2 bases; junction bases not matched to a gene: 4. The CDR3 DNA sequence: TGTGCCAGCAGCTTAGGCGGGGGGCCCACCTACGAGCAGTACTTC. Translation: CASSLGGGPTYEQYF.

The rearrangement uses TRBV5-1 and TRBJ2-5; D remains unclear. Trimming pared 0 bases from V and 0 bases from J, leaving 6 bases between. In germline, CDR1 is SGHRS, CDR2 YFSETQ. The CDR3 runs 14 residues. The CDR3 DNA follows: TGCGCCAGCAGCTTGGGAGCGTACCAAGAGACCCAGTACTTC. Protein sequence: CASSLGAYQETQYF.